The clone carrying this T cell receptor (beta chain) was picked up many times. Each CDR3 protein is one row after TCRdb ran MiXCR on the 5' RACE reads. Of approximately 47,000 distinct CDR3 sequences in the sample, over 5.5% were seen once. This entry is derived from a study of T cells after yellow fever vaccination. Whole-study findings and limits: On day 0, almost all vaccine-responding clonotypes were undetectable in sorted memory subsets. Clones that expanded after primary vaccination mostly reappeared after the booster (just under 98% CD4, 70% to 90% CD8). CD4 and CD8 compartments shared a small share of clonotypes.

Specimen: PBMCs, either bulk or a sorted T-cell subset (CD4+, CD8+, memory, or dextramer-sorted; not recorded which), collected 45 days after the yellow fever booster vaccination. The receptor's source is a man aged 30 to 39 who received the YFV17D yellow fever vaccine.

This CDR3 is CASSSPYGGNYGYTF. CDR3 nucleotide sequence: TGTGCCAGCAGTTCTCCCTACGGGGGTAACTATGGCTACACCTTC. This chain connects TRBV6-5 to TRBJ1-2; D might be TRBD1 (5 bases). The length of the CDR3 is 15 residues. Germline CDR1 MNHEY, CDR2 SVGAGI. V was shortened by 4 bases and J by 1 base, with 13 bases between the two germline ends.